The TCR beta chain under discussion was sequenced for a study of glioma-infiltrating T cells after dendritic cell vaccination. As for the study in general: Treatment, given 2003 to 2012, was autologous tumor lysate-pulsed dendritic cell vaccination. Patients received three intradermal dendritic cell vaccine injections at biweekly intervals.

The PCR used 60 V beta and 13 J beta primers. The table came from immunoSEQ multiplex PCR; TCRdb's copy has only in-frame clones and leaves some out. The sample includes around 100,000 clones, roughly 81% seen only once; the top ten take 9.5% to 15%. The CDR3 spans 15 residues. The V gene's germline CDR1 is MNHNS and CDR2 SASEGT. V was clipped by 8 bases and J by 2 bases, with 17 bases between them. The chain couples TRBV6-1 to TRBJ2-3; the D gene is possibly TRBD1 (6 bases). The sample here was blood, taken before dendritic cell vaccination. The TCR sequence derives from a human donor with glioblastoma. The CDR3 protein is CASLPQGLATDTQYF. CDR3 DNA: TGTGCCAGCCTTCCTCAGGGGCTAGCCACAGATACGCAGTATTTT.